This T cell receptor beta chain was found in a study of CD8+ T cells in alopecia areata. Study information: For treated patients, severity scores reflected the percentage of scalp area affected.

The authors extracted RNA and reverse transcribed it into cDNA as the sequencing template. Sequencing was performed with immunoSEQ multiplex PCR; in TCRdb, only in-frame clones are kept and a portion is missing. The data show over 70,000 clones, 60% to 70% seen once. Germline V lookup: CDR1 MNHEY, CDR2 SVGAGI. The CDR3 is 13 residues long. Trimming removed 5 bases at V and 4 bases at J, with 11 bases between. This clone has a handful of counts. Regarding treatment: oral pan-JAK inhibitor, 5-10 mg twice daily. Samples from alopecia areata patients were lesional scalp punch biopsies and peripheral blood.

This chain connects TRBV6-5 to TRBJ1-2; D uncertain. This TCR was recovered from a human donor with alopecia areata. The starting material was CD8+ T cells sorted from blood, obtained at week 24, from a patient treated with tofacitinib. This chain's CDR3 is CASSAQNFYGYTF. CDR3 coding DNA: TGTGCCAGCAGTGCGCAGAATTTCTATGGCTACACCTTC.